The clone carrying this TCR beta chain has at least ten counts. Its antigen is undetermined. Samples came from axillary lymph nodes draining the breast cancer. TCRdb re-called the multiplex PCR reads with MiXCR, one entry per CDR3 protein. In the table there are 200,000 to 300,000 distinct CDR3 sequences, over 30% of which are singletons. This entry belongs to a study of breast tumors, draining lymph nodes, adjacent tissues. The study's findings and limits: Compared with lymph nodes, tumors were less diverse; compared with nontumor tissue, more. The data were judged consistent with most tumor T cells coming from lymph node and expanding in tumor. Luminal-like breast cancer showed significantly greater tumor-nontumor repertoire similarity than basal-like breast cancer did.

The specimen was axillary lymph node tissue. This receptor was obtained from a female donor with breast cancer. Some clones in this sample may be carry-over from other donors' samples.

CDR3 in DNA: TGCGCCAGCAGCCCGAGGACAGGGGCTTCCTACGAGCAGTACTTC. It encodes CASSPRTGASYEQYF. The V call is TRBV5-1, the J call TRBJ2-7; 9 positions agree with TRBD1. After removal of 4 bases from V and 1 base from J, the junction contained 6 bases not matched to a gene. The CDR3 consists of 15 residues. Germline values: CDR1 SGHRS, CDR2 YFSETQ.